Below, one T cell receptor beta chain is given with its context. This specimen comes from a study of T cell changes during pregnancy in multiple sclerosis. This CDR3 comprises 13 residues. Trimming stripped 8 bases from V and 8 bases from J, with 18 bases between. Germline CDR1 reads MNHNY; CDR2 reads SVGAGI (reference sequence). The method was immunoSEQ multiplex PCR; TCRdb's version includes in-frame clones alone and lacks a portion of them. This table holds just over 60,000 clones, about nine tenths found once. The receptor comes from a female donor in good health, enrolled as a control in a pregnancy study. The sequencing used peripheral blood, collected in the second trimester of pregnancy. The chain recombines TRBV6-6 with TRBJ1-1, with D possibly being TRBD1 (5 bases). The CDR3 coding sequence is TGTGCCAGCTCCCGGGGGGGGGAGCGGGAAGCTTTCTTT. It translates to CASSRGGEREAFF.